This is a list of T cell receptor beta chains from one sample in a study of blood T cell repertoires in COVID-19. Libraries were prepared by immunoSEQ multiplex PCR; TCRdb keeps only in-frame clonotypes and omits some of them. The data contain roughly 75,000 clones, around 80% of them singletons. The sample taken for sequencing was peripheral blood. The receptors derive from a man between 45 and 60 years old with acute or convalescent COVID-19. Each CDR3 is given with its conserved first and last residue. The D gene is left open where the match is weak. The listing skips clone size in some rows; elsewhere it reads once, few, many or a size class.

CDR3 | DNA | size | J | D | V
CASSKTGEGEQYF | TGTGCCAGCAGTAAGACAGGGGAAGGCGAGCAGTACTTC | - | TRBJ2-7 | TRBD1 | TRBV28
CSASPGQAPSAFF | TGCAGTGCGAGTCCGGGACAGGCCCCTTCCGCTTTCTTT | - | TRBJ1-1 | TRBD1 | TRBV20-1
CASSSKVRGQVRPSSYNEQFF | TGTGCCAGCAGCTCGAAGGTTCGGGGACAGGTCCGGCCATCCTCCTACAATGAGCAGTTCTTC | - | TRBJ2-1 | TRBD1 | TRBV7-3
CASSDDRRSYEQYF | TGTGCCAGTAGTGATGACAGGCGCTCCTACGAGCAGTACTTC | - | TRBJ2-7 | - | TRBV19
CASSQGRGPYGYTF | TGTGCCAGCAGCCAGGGCAGGGGCCCCTATGGCTACACCTTC | - | TRBJ1-2 | - | TRBV3-1/TRBV3-2
CASSPGRGSYGYTF | TGCGCCAGCAGCCCGGGGAGGGGATCCTATGGCTACACCTTC | - | TRBJ1-2 | - | TRBV4-3
CASSPGTSGRAGSDTQYF | TGTGCCAGCAGCCCGGGGACTAGCGGGAGGGCCGGTTCAGATACGCAGTATTTT | - | TRBJ2-3 | TRBD2 | TRBV14
CASSEYGHPNTEAFF | TGTGCCAGCAGTGAATATGGACACCCGAACACTGAAGCTTTCTTT | - | TRBJ1-1 | - | TRBV25-1
CASRMTLGQGNQPQHF | TGTGCCAGCAGAATGACCCTGGGACAGGGCAATCAGCCCCAGCATTTT | - | TRBJ1-5 | TRBD1 | TRBV5-5
CASSVNRGKANTGELFF | TGTGCCAGCAGCGTAAACAGGGGAAAGGCGAACACCGGGGAGCTGTTTTTT | - | TRBJ2-2 | TRBD1 | TRBV9
CASSGQGYTEAFF | TGTGCCAGCAGTGGACAGGGTTACACTGAAGCTTTCTTT | - | TRBJ1-1 | TRBD1 | TRBV2
CASSRTSGSSYNEQFF | TGTGCCAGTAGTAGGACTAGCGGGAGCTCCTACAATGAGCAGTTCTTC | - | TRBJ2-1 | TRBD2 | TRBV19
CASSFQQGFTYEQYF | TGTGCCAGCAGTTTTCAACAGGGGTTTACCTACGAGCAGTACTTC | - | TRBJ2-7 | TRBD1 | TRBV6-2/TRBV6-3
CASSGGTAYGYTF | TGTGCCAGCTCAGGTGGGACAGCATATGGCTACACCTTC | - | TRBJ1-2 | TRBD1 | TRBV18
CASSPGTGTLHF | TGTGCCAGCTCACCCGGAACGGGGACCCTCCACTTT | few | TRBJ1-6 | - | TRBV18
CAISERGAGYEQYF | TGTGCCATCAGTGAGCGGGGGGCGGGCTACGAGCAGTACTTC | - | TRBJ2-7 | - | TRBV10-3
CASSLDRIPGETQYF | TGCGCCAGCAGCTTGGACAGAATACCTGGGGAGACCCAGTACTTC | - | TRBJ2-5 | - | TRBV5-1
CASSLGGTTNEKLFF | TGTGCCAGCAGCTTAGGAGGGACAACTAATGAAAAACTGTTTTTT | - | TRBJ1-4 | - | TRBV7-2
CASSSVGGLALYEQYF | TGTGCCAGCAGCTCCGTAGGGGGACTAGCTCTCTACGAGCAGTACTTC | - | TRBJ2-7 | TRBD2 | TRBV11-2
CASSDGFFRQGGEQYF | TGTGCCAGCAGTGATGGATTTTTCAGACAGGGTGGCGAGCAGTACTTC | - | TRBJ2-7 | TRBD1 | TRBV6-1
CASYPGTPITGELFF | TGTGCCAGTTATCCCGGGACACCAATCACCGGGGAGCTGTTTTTT | - | TRBJ2-2 | - | TRBV6-5